The 5 T cell receptor beta chains in this list originate from one sample, sequenced in a study of shared clonotypes between healthy human individuals. Produced via immunoSEQ multiplex PCR; TCRdb's table is partial and in-frame only. The sample holds millions of clones, 85% to 95% seen once. Naive CD8 cells lacked CD45RO and underwent positive selection for CCR7, leaving out terminally differentiated effector memory CD45RA+ cells. The sequenced material came from naive CD8+ T cells sorted from blood. The receptors stem from a man aged 18 to 29 in good health.

This chain joins TRBV6-5 and TRBJ2-5, with a possible D match to TRBD2 (7 bases). The CDR3 has 14 amino acids. The germline V gene encodes CDR1 MNHEY and CDR2 SVGAGI. Trimming took off 0 bases at V and 7 bases at J, with 12 bases between the two ends. CDR3 sequence: CASSYSRGGGTQYF. In DNA form, the CDR3 reads TGTGCCAGCAGTTACTCTAGGGGGGGAGGGACCCAGTACTTC.

The chain carries TRBV29-1 and TRBJ2-7, with D perhaps TRBD1 (7 bases). The V gene's germline CDR1 is SQVTM and CDR2 ANQGSEA. This CDR3 region has 16 residues. V was pared by 6 bases and J by 4 bases, with 25 bases between. CDR3 sequence (DNA): TGCAGCGTGCAGGGGGGTACAGAGTTGGGTTTTTACGAGCAGTACTTC. Amino acid sequence: CSVQGGTELGFYEQYF.

This sequence joins TRBV27 and TRBJ1-5; a weak D match, TRBD1 (6 bases). The germline gives CDR1 MNHEY, CDR2 SMNVEV (reference sequence). The CDR3 has 14 residues. Between the trimmed V and J ends, which lost 4 bases and 6 bases, there was a span of 13 bases. The CDR3, as DNA: TGTGCCAGCAGTTCAACAGGGTCATCTCAGCCCCAGCATTTT. This sequence encodes CASSSTGSSQPQHF.

The chain joins TRBV6-4 to TRBJ1-1; 7 bases line up with TRBD1. The CDR3 has 12 amino acids. Germline CDR1 and CDR2: MRHNA and SNTAGT. The ends lost 0 bases at V and 11 bases at J; junction bases unmatched: 3. In nucleotides, the CDR3 is TGTGCCAGCAGTGACTCAGGGGGCGATGCTTTCTTT. This encodes CASSDSGGDAFF.

This chain joins TRBV6-1 and TRBJ2-3; 11 bases map to TRBD2. Germline trimming cut 3 bases from V and 4 bases from J; bases unmatched to any gene: 6. The CDR3 sequence is 16 residues long. Germline lookup yields CDR1 MNHNS and CDR2 SASEGT. The CDR3 region is CASSDAVAGGPDTQYF. The CDR3 DNA sequence: TGTGCCAGCAGTGATGCAGTAGCGGGGGGGCCAGATACGCAGTATTTT.